This section outlines one T cell receptor (beta chain) sequence together with its context. The data derive from a study of T cells in Graves' hyperthyroidism and ophthalmopathy. V lost 2 bases to trimming and J lost 0 bases, with 16 bases between them. This CDR3 comprises 18 residues. Germline CDR1 and CDR2: SNHLY and FYNNEI. Graves' hyperthyroidism is called stable when ophthalmopathy does not progress within 18 months. RNA transcripts were the template for amplifying TCR beta CDR3 regions. TCR CDR3 underwent first-round RT-PCR with the HTBI primer set. MiXCR, run by TCRdb on the multiplex PCR reads, gives a single entry per CDR3 protein. The table records hundreds of thousands of distinct CDR3 sequences, 16% of them present only once.

Sequencing input: blood. This sequence joins TRBV2 and TRBJ1-4; D is ambiguous. The receptor was derived from a woman between 18 and 29 years old with Graves' hyperthyroidism. The CDR3 loop reads CASSERQRTLATNEKLFF. The CDR3 nucleotides read TGTGCCAGCAGTGAACGGCAGCGCACCCTTGCAACTAATGAAAAACTGTTTTTT.